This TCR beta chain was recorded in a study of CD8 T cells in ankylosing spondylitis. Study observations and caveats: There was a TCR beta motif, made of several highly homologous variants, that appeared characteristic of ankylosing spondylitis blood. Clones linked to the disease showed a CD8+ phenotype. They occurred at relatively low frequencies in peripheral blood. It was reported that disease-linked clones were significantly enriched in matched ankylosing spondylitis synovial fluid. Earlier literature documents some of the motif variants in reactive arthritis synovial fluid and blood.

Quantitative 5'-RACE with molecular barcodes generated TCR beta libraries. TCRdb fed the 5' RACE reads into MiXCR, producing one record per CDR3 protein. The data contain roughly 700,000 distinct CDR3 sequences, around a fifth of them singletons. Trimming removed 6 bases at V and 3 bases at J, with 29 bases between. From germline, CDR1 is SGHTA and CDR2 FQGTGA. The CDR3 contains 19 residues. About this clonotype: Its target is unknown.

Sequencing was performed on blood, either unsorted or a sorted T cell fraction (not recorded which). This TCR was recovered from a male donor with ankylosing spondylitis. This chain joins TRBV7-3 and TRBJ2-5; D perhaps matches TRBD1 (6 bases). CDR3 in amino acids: CASSRTGHSKSQLEETQYF. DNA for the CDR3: TGTGCCAGCAGTCGCACGGGACACTCGAAATCGCAGCTTGAAGAGACCCAGTACTTC. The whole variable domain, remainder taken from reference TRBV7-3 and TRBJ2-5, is GAGVSQTPSNKVTEKGKYVELRCDPISGHTALYWYRQSLGQGPEFLIYFQGTGAADDSGLPNDRFFAVRPEGSVSTLKIQRTERGDSAVYLCASSRTGHSKSQLEETQYFGPGTRLLVL.